The 23 T cell receptor beta chains below come from one sample, sequenced in a study of blood T cell repertoires in COVID-19. Measured with immunoSEQ multiplex PCR; TCRdb has only the in-frame clones, and not every one. The table includes about 400,000 clones, roughly 88% detected once. The source material was PBMCs or T cells enriched from blood (not recorded which). Source of these receptors: a woman in her thirties or forties with acute COVID-19.

V is TRBV2 and J is TRBJ2-6, with TRBD1 matching over 10 bases. Germline V lookup: CDR1 SNHLY, CDR2 FYNNEI. The junction had 10 bases not matched to a gene; V was cut back by 6 bases and J by 11 bases. The CDR3 runs 15 residues. In nucleotides, the CDR3 is TGTGCCAGCAGCCGGGAGTACGGGACAGGGGACGTCCTGACTTTC. Its translation is CASSREYGTGDVLTF.

J is TRBJ1-1 and V is TRBV7-9; D is undetermined. This CDR3 has 14 amino acids. The germline V and J ends were trimmed by 2 bases and 3 bases, with 10 bases remaining between them. Germline V gene sequence: CDR1 SEHNR, CDR2 FQNEAQ (reference sequence). The CDR3 sequence: CASSLLRGYTEAFF. For the CDR3, the DNA is TGTGCCAGCAGCTTACTCCGGGGATACACTGAAGCTTTCTTT.

The chain uses TRBV27 and TRBJ1-1; possibly TRBD1 for D (6 bases). CDR3 size: 14 residues. Trimming took 6 bases from V and 0 from J, leaving 11 bases between them. CDR1 is MNHEY and CDR2 is SMNVEV in the germline V gene (reference sequence). CDR3 protein: CASSLRGLNTEAFF. DNA for the CDR3: TGTGCCAGCAGCCTCAGGGGTTTGAACACTGAAGCTTTCTTT.

The chain uses TRBV18 and TRBJ1-1; no firm D call. This CDR3 comprises 15 residues. The ends were cut back, 3 bases at V and 1 base at J, with 12 bases in the middle. From germline, CDR1 is KGHSH and CDR2 LQKENI. Written as DNA, the CDR3 is TGTGCCAGCTCACCTTTACCTCAGGCGAACACTGAAGCTTTCTTT. It yields the protein CASSPLPQANTEAFF. The full variable domain, rest sourced from reference TRBV18 and TRBJ1-1, is NAGVMQNPRHLVRRRGQEARLRCSPMKGHSHVYWYRQLPEEGLKFMVYLQKENIIDESGMPKERFSAEFPKEGPSILRIQQVVRGDSAAYFCASSPLPQANTEAFFGQGTRLTVV.

This chain uses TRBV19 with TRBJ1-4; the match to TRBD1 covers 8 bases. The V gene end was trimmed by 4 bases and the J gene end by 8 bases; junction bases not matched to a gene: 6. Germline loops: CDR1 LNHDA, CDR2 SQIVND (reference sequence). This CDR3 spans 14 amino acids. The CDR3 coding sequence is TGTGCCAGTAGTACAGGGGGCCTAGTAGAAAAACTGTTTTTT. This translates into CASSTGGLVEKLFF.

In DNA, the CDR3 is TGTGCCAGCAGCTTGTCAGGGGACGTGAACACTGAAGCTTTCTTT. This codes for CASSLSGDVNTEAFF. The V gene is TRBV5-5, the J gene TRBJ1-1; D perhaps matches TRBD1 (6 bases). CDR1 is SGHKS, CDR2 YYEKEE, per germline (reference sequence). The V gene lost 1 base and the J gene lost 0 bases, with 10 bases spanning the gap. This CDR3 has 15 residues.

The chain employs TRBV5-1 and TRBJ1-2; 8 nucleotides align to TRBD1. V gave up 1 base and J gave up 6 bases; unmatched junction bases: 2. The CDR3 is 13 amino acids. The V gene's germline CDR1 is SGHRS and CDR2 YFSETQ. CDR3 sequence reads: CASSLIRGHGYTF. CDR3 sequence (DNA): TGCGCCAGCAGCTTGATCAGGGGGCATGGCTACACCTTC.

The V and J genes are TRBV30 and TRBJ1-6; 8 bases align to TRBD1. The CDR3 spans 13 residues. V lost 4 bases, J lost 6 bases, and 2 bases stayed unmatched. CDR1 and CDR2 (germline): GTSNPN, SVGIG (reference sequence). The CDR3, as DNA: TGTGCCTGGACGGACAGGGCTAATTCACCCCTCCACTTT. Residues: CAWTDRANSPLHF.

This rearrangement joins TRBV7-9 to TRBJ1-1, with D hard to call. Germline V gene data show CDR1 as SEHNR and CDR2 as FQNEAQ (reference sequence). V was clipped by 5 bases and J by 11 bases, with 15 bases between them. The CDR3 is 12 residues long. CDR3 region: CASSPAFGVAFF. The CDR3 DNA sequence: TGTGCCAGCAGCCCAGCGTTCGGGGTGGCTTTCTTT.

The rearrangement links TRBV25-1 to TRBJ1-2; TRBD1 matches at 10 bases. The V and J ends lost 6 bases and 8 bases, in that order; junction bases with no gene match: 6. Germline CDR1 MGHDK, CDR2 SYGVNS. The CDR3 has 13 amino acids. The CDR3 spells CASSRDRGQGYTF. CDR3 sequence (DNA): TGTGCCAGCAGCCGGGACAGGGGTCAAGGCTACACCTTC.

The chain's CDR3 is CSASTGDIQYF. The CDR3 DNA is TGCAGTGCTTCGACAGGGGACATTCAGTACTTC. This chain links TRBV20-1 with TRBJ2-4; 8 bases align to TRBD1. Germline CDR1 DFQATT, CDR2 SNEGSKA (reference sequence). The CDR3 runs 11 residues. Trimming took 5 bases from V and 8 from J; bases not matched to a gene: 2.

The chain links TRBV10-3 to TRBJ2-3; the D gene is possibly TRBD2 (5 bases). Germline V gene data show CDR1 as ENHRY and CDR2 as SYGVKD. Trimming pared 6 bases from V and 1 base from J, leaving 14 bases between. The CDR3 is 15 residues long. The CDR3 is CAIRATTAGTDTQYF. The CDR3 coding sequence is TGTGCCATCAGGGCGACAACAGCGGGCACAGATACGCAGTATTTT.

The J gene is TRBJ2-1, the V gene TRBV2; 7 nucleotides line up with TRBD2. Germline assignment: CDR1 SNHLY and CDR2 FYNNEI. The CDR3 consists of 14 residues. V lost 7 bases to trimming and J lost 5 bases; unmatched junction nucleotides: 8. CDR3 bases: TGTGCCAGCACCGGGGGGTCAGCACACAATGAGCAGTTCTTC. It is translated as CASTGGSAHNEQFF.

The rearrangement uses TRBV3-1 (or the pseudogene TRBV3-2) and TRBJ1-5; 10 nucleotides line up with TRBD1. CDR1 is LGHDT, CDR2 YNNKEL, per germline (reference sequence). Trimming at V came to 8 bases and at J to 2 bases, leaving 0 bases not matched to a gene. This CDR3 spans 13 amino acids. This CDR3 reads CASGTGGNQPQHF. The CDR3 DNA reads TGTGCCAGCGGGACAGGGGGCAATCAGCCCCAGCATTTT.

The chain recombines TRBV23-1 with TRBJ1-4; D is ambiguous. Being an ORF, TRBV23-1 has a function that is uncertain. The CDR3 loop spans 18 amino acids. V was clipped by 0 bases and J by 5 bases, with 19 bases between them. The CDR3 nucleotides are TGCGCCAGCAGTCAATCGAATACTATAGGGAGGTTGAATGAAAAACTGTTTTTT. It translates to CASSQSNTIGRLNEKLFF.

V and J are TRBV18 and TRBJ1-4; 7 bases map to TRBD1. The CDR3 is 15 residues long. Per the germline V gene, CDR1 is KGHSH and CDR2 is LQKENI. The J segment lost 0 bases and the V segment lost 6 bases, leaving 4 bases of the junction unmatched. The CDR3 region is CASSPTGATNEKLFF. The CDR3 nucleotides read TGTGCCAGCTCGCCTACAGGGGCAACTAATGAAAAACTGTTTTTT.

CDR3 bases: TGTGCCAGCAGTTACTCGAGGGGGCAAGAAGGCTACACCTTC. Protein sequence: CASSYSRGQEGYTF. V is TRBV6-6 and J is TRBJ1-2, with TRBD1 identical over 7 bases. This CDR3 contains 14 residues. Germline trimming cut 0 bases from V and 8 bases from J; bases unmatched to any gene: 6. Per the germline V gene, CDR1 is MNHNY and CDR2 is SVGAGI (reference sequence).

The count of this clone is one. The chain combines TRBV5-3 with TRBJ1-6, with a tentative D call TRBD1 (6 bases). TRBV5-3 is an ORF, with its function uncertain. The CDR3 spans 18 residues. V was cut by 2 bases and J by 7 bases, with 22 bases left in between. CDR3 sequence: CARSFNDTDRRHNSPLHF. CDR3 coding DNA: TGTGCCAGAAGCTTTAACGATACAGACAGGAGACACAATTCACCCCTCCACTTT.

V gene TRBV5-4 combines with J gene TRBJ1-6; 11 nucleotides agree with TRBD1. The CDR3 spans 19 residues. CDR1 is SGHNT, CDR2 YYREEE, per germline (reference sequence). J was trimmed by 0 bases and V by 1 base; bases with no gene match: 6. Here the CDR3 reads CASSLRTGGYLSYNSPLHF. CDR3 coding DNA: TGTGCCAGCAGCTTGAGGACAGGGGGCTATCTCTCCTATAATTCACCCCTCCACTTT.

V usage is TRBV11-2 and J usage is TRBJ2-1; TRBD1 might be the D (5 bases). The CDR3 has 13 amino acids. V was clipped by 6 bases and J by 5 bases, with 11 bases between them. CDR1 is SGHAT and CDR2 is FQNNGV in the germline V gene. Here the CDR3 DNA reads TGTGCCAGCAGTTACGACAGAAACAATGAGCAGTTCTTC. The encoded protein is CASSYDRNNEQFF.

Here the CDR3 DNA reads TGTGCCAGCAGGGGACTTCTCTCCTACGAGCAGTACTTC. It yields the protein CASRGLLSYEQYF. J is TRBJ2-7 and V is TRBV27; TRBD2 is a possible D gene (6 bases). V was cut by 6 bases and J by 0 bases, with 9 bases left in between. The CDR3 is 13 residues long. CDR1 is MNHEY, CDR2 SMNVEV, per germline (reference sequence).

With respect to this clone: In the same sample, other DNA sequences code for this CDR3. This sequence joins TRBV24-1 and TRBJ2-1; the match to TRBD1 covers 10 bases. The CDR3 sequence is 14 residues long. V gave up 6 bases and J gave up 6 bases; unmatched junction bases: 4. The germline CDR1 and CDR2 sequences are KGHDR and SFDVKD. CDR3 loop: CATSKGQGINEQFF. Here the CDR3 DNA reads TGTGCCACCAGTAAGGGACAGGGGATCAATGAGCAGTTCTTC.

J is TRBJ2-5 and V is TRBV18, with 10 bases identical to TRBD2. Per germline, CDR1 KGHSH and CDR2 LQKENI. This CDR3 region has 17 residues. J gave up 1 base and V 4 bases, and 9 bases lay outside the gene matches. In DNA, the CDR3 is TGTGCCAGCTCACATCTAGCGGGGGCGACATCCCAAGAGACCCAGTACTTC. Its protein is CASSHLAGATSQETQYF.